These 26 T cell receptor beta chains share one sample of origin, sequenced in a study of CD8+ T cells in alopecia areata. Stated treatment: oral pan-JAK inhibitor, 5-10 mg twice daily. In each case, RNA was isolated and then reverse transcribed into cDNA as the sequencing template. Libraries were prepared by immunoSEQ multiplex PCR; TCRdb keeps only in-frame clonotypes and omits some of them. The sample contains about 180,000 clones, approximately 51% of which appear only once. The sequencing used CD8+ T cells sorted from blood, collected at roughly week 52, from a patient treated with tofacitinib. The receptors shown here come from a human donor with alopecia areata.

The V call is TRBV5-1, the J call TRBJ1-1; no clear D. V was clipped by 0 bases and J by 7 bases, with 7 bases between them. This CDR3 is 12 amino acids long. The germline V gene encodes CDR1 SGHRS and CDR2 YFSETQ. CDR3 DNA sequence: TGCGCCAGCAGCTTGGAAGGAATTGAAGCTTTCTTT. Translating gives CASSLEGIEAFF.

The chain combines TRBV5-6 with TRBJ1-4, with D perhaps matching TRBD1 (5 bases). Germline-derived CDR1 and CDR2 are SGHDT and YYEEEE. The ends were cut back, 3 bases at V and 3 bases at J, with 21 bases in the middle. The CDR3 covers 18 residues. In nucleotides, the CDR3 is TGTGCCAGCAGCTCCCTGGCAGGCTGGGGGGAAGCTAATGAAAAACTGTTTTTT. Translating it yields CASSSLAGWGEANEKLFF. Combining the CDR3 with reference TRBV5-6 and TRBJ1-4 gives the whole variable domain DAGVTQSPTHLIKTRGQQVTLRCSPKSGHDTVSWYQQALGQGPQFIFQYYEEEERQRGNFPDRFSGHQFPNYSSELNVNALLLGDSALYLCASSSLAGWGEANEKLFFGSGTQLSVL.

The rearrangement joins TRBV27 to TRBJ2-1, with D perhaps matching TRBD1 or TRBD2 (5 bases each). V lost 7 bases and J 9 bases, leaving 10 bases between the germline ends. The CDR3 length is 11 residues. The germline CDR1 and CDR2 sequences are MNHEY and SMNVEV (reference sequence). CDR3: CASTQRGEQFF. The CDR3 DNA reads TGTGCCAGCACGCAGAGGGGTGAGCAGTTCTTC.

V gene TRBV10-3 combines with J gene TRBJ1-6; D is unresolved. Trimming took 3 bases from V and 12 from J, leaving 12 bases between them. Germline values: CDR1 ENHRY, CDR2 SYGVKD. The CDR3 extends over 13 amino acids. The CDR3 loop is CAISDGLVIPLHF. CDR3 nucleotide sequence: TGTGCCATCAGTGATGGACTTGTAATACCCCTCCACTTT.

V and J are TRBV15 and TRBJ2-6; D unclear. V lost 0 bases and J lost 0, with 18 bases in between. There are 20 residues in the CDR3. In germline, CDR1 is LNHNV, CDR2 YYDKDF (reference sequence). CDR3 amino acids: CATSRDRAGGVLSGANVLTF. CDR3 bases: TGTGCCACCAGCAGAGATCGGGCTGGTGGGGTCCTCTCTGGGGCCAACGTCCTGACTTTC.

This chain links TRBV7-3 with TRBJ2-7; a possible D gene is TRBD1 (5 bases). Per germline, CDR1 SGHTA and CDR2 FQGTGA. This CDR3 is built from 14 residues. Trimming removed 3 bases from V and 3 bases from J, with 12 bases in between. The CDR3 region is CASSFVPGNYEQYF. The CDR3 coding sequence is TGTGCCAGCAGCTTCGTTCCAGGGAACTACGAGCAGTACTTC.

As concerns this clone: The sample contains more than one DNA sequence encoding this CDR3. The CDR3 reads CASSYSLGQGNTEAFF. The DNA for the CDR3 is TGTGCCAGCAGTTACTCGCTGGGACAGGGGAACACTGAAGCTTTCTTT. The gene calls are TRBV6-5 and TRBJ1-1; 9 nucleotides align to TRBD1. The ends lost 0 bases at V and 1 base at J; junction bases unmatched: 3. The CDR3 length is 16 residues. Germline V gene lookup returns CDR1 MNHEY and CDR2 SVGAGI.

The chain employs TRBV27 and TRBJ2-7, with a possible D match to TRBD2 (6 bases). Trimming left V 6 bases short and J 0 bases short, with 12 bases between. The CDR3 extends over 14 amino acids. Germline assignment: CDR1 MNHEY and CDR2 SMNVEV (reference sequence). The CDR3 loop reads CASSIAGGSYEQYF. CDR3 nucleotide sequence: TGTGCCAGCAGCATAGCCGGGGGCTCCTACGAGCAGTACTTC.

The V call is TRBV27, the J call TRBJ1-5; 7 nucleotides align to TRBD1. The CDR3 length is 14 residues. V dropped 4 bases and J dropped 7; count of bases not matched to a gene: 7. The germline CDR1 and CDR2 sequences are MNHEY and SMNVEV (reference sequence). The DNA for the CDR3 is TGTGCCAGCAGTTGGAGCAGGGGGGACCAGCCCCAGCATTTT. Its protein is CASSWSRGDQPQHF.

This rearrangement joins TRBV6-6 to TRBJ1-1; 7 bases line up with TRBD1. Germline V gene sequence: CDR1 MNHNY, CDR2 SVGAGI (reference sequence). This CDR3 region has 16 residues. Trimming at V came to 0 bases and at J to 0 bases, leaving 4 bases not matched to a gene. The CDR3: CASSYSGTAMNTEAFF. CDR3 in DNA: TGTGCCAGCAGTTACTCCGGGACAGCTATGAACACTGAAGCTTTCTTT.

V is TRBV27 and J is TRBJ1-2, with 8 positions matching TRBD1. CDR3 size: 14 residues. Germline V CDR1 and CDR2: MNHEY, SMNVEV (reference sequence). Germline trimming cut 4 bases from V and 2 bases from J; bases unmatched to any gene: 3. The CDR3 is CASSWGQANYGYTF. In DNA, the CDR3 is TGTGCCAGCAGTTGGGGACAGGCGAACTATGGCTACACCTTC.

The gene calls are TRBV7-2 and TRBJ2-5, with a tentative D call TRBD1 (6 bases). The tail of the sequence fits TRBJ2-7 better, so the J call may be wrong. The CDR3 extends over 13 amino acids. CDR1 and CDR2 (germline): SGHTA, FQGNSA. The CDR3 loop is CASSLARGYEQYF. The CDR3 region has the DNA TGTGCCAGCAGCTTAGCCAGGGGCTACGAGCAGTACTTC.

The CDR3 DNA sequence: TGTGCCAGCAGTGAAGATGGTTGGCAGCCCCAGCATTTT. It yields the protein CASSEDGWQPQHF. The chain combines TRBV25-1 with TRBJ1-5, with D hard to call. The V gene lost 2 bases and the J gene lost 7 bases, with 9 bases spanning the gap. This CDR3 comprises 13 residues. Germline V gene sequence: CDR1 MGHDK, CDR2 SYGVNS.

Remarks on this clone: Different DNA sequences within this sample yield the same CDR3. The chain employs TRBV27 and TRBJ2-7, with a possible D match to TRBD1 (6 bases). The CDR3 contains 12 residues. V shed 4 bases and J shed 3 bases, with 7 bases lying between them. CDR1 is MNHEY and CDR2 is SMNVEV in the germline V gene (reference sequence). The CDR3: CASSSQGYEQYF. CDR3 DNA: TGTGCCAGCAGTTCACAGGGCTACGAGCAGTACTTC.

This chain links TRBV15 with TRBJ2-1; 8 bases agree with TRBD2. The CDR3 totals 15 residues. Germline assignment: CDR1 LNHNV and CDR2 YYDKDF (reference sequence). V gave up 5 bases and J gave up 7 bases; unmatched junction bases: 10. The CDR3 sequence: CATSAPGVAGNEQFF. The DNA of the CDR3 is TGTGCCACCAGCGCCCCCGGGGTAGCGGGGAATGAGCAGTTCTTC.

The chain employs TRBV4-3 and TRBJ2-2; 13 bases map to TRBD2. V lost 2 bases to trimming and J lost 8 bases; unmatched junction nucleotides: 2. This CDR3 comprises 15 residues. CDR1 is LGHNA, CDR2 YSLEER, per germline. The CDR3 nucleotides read TGCGCCAGCAGCCAACCGGGACTAGCGGGGGGGGAGCTGTTTTTT. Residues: CASSQPGLAGGELFF.

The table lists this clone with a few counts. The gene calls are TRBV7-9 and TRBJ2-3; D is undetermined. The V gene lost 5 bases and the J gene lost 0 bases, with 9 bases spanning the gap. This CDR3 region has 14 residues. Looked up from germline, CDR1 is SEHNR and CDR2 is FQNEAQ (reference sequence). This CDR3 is CASSPLGSTDTQYF. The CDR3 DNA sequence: TGTGCCAGCAGCCCCCTCGGAAGCACAGATACGCAGTATTTT. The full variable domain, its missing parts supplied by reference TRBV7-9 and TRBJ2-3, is DTGVSQNPRHKITKRGQNVTFRCDPISEHNRLYWYRQTLGQGPEFLTYFQNEAQLEKSRLLSDRFSAERPKGSFSTLEIQRTEQGDSAMYLCASSPLGSTDTQYFGPGTRLTVL.

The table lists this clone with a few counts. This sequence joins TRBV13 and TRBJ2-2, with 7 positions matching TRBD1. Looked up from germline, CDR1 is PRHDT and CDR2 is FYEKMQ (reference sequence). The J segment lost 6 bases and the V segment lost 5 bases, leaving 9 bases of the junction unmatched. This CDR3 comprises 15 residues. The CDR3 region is CASSDGTAAAGELFF. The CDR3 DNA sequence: TGTGCCAGCAGCGACGGGACAGCGGCCGCCGGGGAGCTGTTTTTT.

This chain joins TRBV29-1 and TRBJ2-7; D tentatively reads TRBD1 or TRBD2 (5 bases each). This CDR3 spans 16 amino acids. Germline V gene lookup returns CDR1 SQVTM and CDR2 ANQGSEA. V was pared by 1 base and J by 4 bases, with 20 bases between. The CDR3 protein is CSVEGGMGEPGYEQYF. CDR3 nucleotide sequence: TGCAGCGTTGAAGGTGGGATGGGGGAGCCAGGGTACGAGCAGTACTTC.

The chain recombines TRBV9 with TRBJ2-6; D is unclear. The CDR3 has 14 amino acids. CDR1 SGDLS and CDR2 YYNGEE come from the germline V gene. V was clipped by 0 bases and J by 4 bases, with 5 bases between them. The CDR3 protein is CASSVAWGANVLTF. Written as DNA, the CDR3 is TGTGCCAGCAGCGTAGCGTGGGGGGCCAACGTCCTGACTTTC.

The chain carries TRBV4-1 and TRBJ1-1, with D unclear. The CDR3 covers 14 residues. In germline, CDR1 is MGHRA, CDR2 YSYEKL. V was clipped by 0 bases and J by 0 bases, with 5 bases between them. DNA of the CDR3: TGCGCCAGCAGCCAAGATGGTCTGAACACTGAAGCTTTCTTT. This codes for CASSQDGLNTEAFF.

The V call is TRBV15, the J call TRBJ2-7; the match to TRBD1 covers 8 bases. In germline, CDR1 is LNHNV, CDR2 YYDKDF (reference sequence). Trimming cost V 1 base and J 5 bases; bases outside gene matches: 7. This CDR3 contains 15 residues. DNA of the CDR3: TGTGCCACCAGCAGAGCCAGGGGGCGCATGAACGAGCAGTACTTC. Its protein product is CATSRARGRMNEQYF.

The CDR3: CSVLGTGVGTGELFF. CDR3 nucleotide sequence: TGCAGCGTTTTAGGGACAGGGGTGGGCACCGGGGAGCTGTTTTTT. This sequence joins TRBV29-1 and TRBJ2-2; TRBD1 matches at 10 bases. This CDR3 comprises 15 residues. V shed 5 bases and J 4 bases; nucleotides not matched to a gene: 7. CDR1 and CDR2 (germline): SQVTM, ANQGSEA.

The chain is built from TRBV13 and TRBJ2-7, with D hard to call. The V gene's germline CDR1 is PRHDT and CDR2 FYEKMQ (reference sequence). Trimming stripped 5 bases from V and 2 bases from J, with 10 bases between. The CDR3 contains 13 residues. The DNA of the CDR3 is TGTGCCAGCAGCGTAAGGCTAACCTACGAGCAGTACTTC. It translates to CASSVRLTYEQYF.

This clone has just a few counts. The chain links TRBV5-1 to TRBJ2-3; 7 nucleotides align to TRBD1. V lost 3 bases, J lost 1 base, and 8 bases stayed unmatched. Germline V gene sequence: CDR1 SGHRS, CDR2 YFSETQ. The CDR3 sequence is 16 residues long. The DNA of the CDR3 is TGCGCCAGCAGCTCCACCCGACAGGGCCGCACAGATACGCAGTATTTT. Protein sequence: CASSSTRQGRTDTQYF.

The CDR3: CASSLLDRDNEQFF. The CDR3 DNA follows: TGTGCCAGCAGCTTGCTGGACAGGGACAATGAGCAGTTCTTC. V gene TRBV5-6 combines with J gene TRBJ2-1; 8 bases fit TRBD1. The CDR3 extends over 14 amino acids. Germline V CDR1 and CDR2: SGHDT, YYEEEE. Trimming at V came to 1 base and at J to 5 bases, leaving 2 bases not matched to a gene.